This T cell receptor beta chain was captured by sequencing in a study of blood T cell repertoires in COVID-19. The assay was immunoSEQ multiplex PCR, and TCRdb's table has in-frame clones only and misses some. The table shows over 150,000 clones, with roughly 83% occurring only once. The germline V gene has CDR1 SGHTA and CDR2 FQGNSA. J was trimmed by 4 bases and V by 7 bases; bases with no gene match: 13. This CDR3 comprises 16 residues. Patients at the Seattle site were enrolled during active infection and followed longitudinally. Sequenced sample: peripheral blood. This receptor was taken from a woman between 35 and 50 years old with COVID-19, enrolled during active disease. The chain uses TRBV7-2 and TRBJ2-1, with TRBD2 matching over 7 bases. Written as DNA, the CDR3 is TGTGCCAGCACCCGAACCCGGGCTAGCGGTTACAATGAGCAGTTCTTC. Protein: CASTRTRASGYNEQFF.